This T cell receptor (beta chain) emerged from a study of shared clonotypes between healthy human individuals. Overall study findings and caveats: Sequencing depth was predicted to influence how clonotypes are shared among donors. Sorted-subset samples were not fully sequenced, rarefaction indicated. A reduction in generation probabilities was seen for non-shared clonotypes relative to those shared by all four donors.

Terminally differentiated effector memory CD45RA+ cells were left out of the naive CD8 fraction, which was CD45RO-negative and positively selected for CCR7. Here immunoSEQ multiplex PCR was the method, and the copy in TCRdb shows in-frame clones only, minus some. Of 560,000 or so clones in the sample, about 96% are singletons; the top ten hold about 0.12%. As to this clone: Its antigen is unidentified.

The CDR3 loop spans 15 amino acids. J gave up 7 bases and V 3 bases, and 5 bases lay outside the gene matches. The germline gives CDR1 SGDLS, CDR2 YYNGEE. V gene TRBV9 combines with J gene TRBJ2-1, with 12 positions matching TRBD2. Sequenced input: naive CD8+ T cells sorted from blood. The source of this sequence is a woman aged 30 to 39 in good health. The CDR3: CASSASGRALNEQFF. The CDR3 nucleotides read TGTGCCAGCAGCGCTAGCGGGAGGGCCTTGAATGAGCAGTTCTTC.